This entry lists 9 T cell receptor beta chains sequenced from one sample in a study of T-cell reconstitution after alpha-beta-depleted transplantation in children. TCRbeta library preparation incorporated unique molecular identifiers. TCRdb used MiXCR to reprocess the PCR reads, holding one entry per CDR3 protein. This repertoire shows under 450,000 distinct CDR3 sequences, 16% found once; its top ten account for 25% to 30%. The material sequenced was PBMCs, mostly from graft donor cells, taken 360 days after TCRalphabeta/CD19-depleted stem cell transplant. These receptors were obtained from a boy in the first two years of life who had a stem cell transplant for Wiskott-Aldrich syndrome, so the T cells may come from the graft donor.

This clonotype was detected only a few times. The genes are TRBV4-1 and TRBJ2-1; D call uncertain. V was pared by 4 bases and J by 3 bases, with 10 bases between. The CDR3 covers 14 residues. Germline V gives CDR1 MGHRA, CDR2 YSYEKL. This chain's CDR3 is CASSRRTLYNEQFF. In nucleotides, the CDR3 is TGCGCCAGCAGCCGTCGGACCCTCTACAATGAGCAGTTCTTC.

This clonotype was detected ten times or more. The chain recombines TRBV6-2 or TRBV6-3 with TRBJ2-7; D is unresolved. The germline gives CDR1 MNHEY, CDR2 SVGEGT. This CDR3 comprises 12 residues. Trimming took off 1 base at V and 3 bases at J, with 4 bases between the two ends. The CDR3 DNA sequence: TGTGCCAGCAGTTACTACAGCTACGAGCAGTACTTC. Amino acids: CASSYYSYEQYF.

The chain couples TRBV5-1 to TRBJ2-3, with 8 bases identical to TRBD2. This CDR3 is built from 15 residues. After removal of 4 bases from V and 4 bases from J, the junction contained 8 bases not matched to a gene. CDR1 is SGHRS and CDR2 is YFSETQ in the germline V gene. In DNA form, the CDR3 reads TGCGCCAGCAGCGAGAGCGGGAGTACGGCAGATACGCAGTATTTT. Translation: CASSESGSTADTQYF.

This clonotype has only a few counts. The CDR3 nucleotides read TGTGCCAGCAGTCTAGCGGGGGGTCGCTGGGAGACCCAGTACTTC. Translated: CASSLAGGRWETQYF. The chain is built from TRBV11-2 and TRBJ2-5, with 11 bases fitting TRBD2. Germline CDR1 is SGHAT and CDR2 is FQNNGV. The CDR3 has 15 amino acids. V shed 6 bases, J shed 5 bases, and the junction held 8 bases outside the gene matches.

The chain recombines TRBV6-2 or TRBV6-3 with TRBJ2-1, with 7 bases aligning to TRBD1. Germline loops: CDR1 MNHEY, CDR2 SVGEGT. The ends lost 1 base at V and 2 bases at J; junction bases unmatched: 2. This CDR3 has 15 residues. The CDR3 nucleotides are TGTGCCAGCAGTTACTGGGACAGCACCTACAATGAGCAGTTCTTC. Amino acids: CASSYWDSTYNEQFF.

Many counts were recorded for this clonotype. This chain connects TRBV7-9 to TRBJ2-3; D is uncertain. This CDR3 has 13 residues. Germline CDR1 and CDR2: SEHNR and FQNEAQ (reference sequence). Trimming removed 3 bases at V and 2 bases at J, with 6 bases between. CDR3 loop: CASSLPATDTQYF. The CDR3 DNA reads TGTGCCAGCAGCTTGCCCGCCACAGATACGCAGTATTTT.

CDR3 amino acids: CASRSGTTGEAFF. The DNA of the CDR3 is TGTGCCAGCAGATCCGGGACAACCGGTGAAGCTTTCTTT. J is TRBJ1-1 and V is TRBV12-3 or TRBV12-4, with a tentative D call TRBD1 (6 bases). The CDR3 is 13 amino acids. V gave up 6 bases and J gave up 7 bases, with 15 bases separating them.

This clonotype was counted between two and nine times. The rearrangement links TRBV20-1 to TRBJ2-1; 8 bases are shared with TRBD2. CDR3 length: 14 amino acids. The V gene end was trimmed by 1 base and the J gene end by 10 bases; junction bases not matched to a gene: 9. CDR1 DFQATT and CDR2 SNEGSKA come from the germline V gene (reference sequence). DNA of the CDR3: TGCAGTGCTAGAGTATGGCTAGCGGGTCGAGAGCAGTTCTTC. This sequence encodes CSARVWLAGREQFF.

In its sample, this clonotype was seen a few times. The V call is TRBV11-1, the J call TRBJ2-2, with D possibly TRBD2 on 10 matching bases. The CDR3 totals 21 residues. V was cut by 4 bases and J by 2 bases, with 29 bases left in between. The germline V gene encodes CDR1 SGHAT and CDR2 FQDESV (reference sequence). The CDR3 protein is CASSYGQGWTSGHINTGELFF. CDR3 nucleotides: TGTGCCAGCAGCTATGGACAGGGGTGGACTAGCGGACATATTAACACCGGGGAGCTGTTTTTT. Filled out from reference TRBV11-1 and TRBJ2-2, the complete variable domain reads EAEVAQSPRYKITEKSQAVAFWCDPISGHATLYWYRQILGQGPELLVQFQDESVVDDSQLPKDRFSAERLKGVDSTLKIQPAELGDSAMYLCASSYGQGWTSGHINTGELFFGEGSRLTVL.